Listed here is a single T cell receptor (beta chain). Primers included in the PCR were 60 Vbeta and 13 Jbeta primers. This table comes from immunoSEQ multiplex PCR, and its TCRdb copy is limited to in-frame clones, with some not included. The sample has roughly 250,000 clones, about 80% seen once. The data were taken from a study of cytomegalovirus exposure and HLA in healthy donors. V lost 0 bases and J lost 2; bases outside the gene matches: 7. The CDR3 is 17 amino acids. CDR1 and CDR2 from the germline V gene are MGHRA and YSYEKL. The sample comprised PBMCs. V is TRBV4-1 and J is TRBJ1-3; 7 nucleotides align to TRBD1. This TCR derives from a girl under 10 years old in good health and CMV-seronegative. CDR3 bases: TGCGCCAGCAGCCAAGACCCTGGACAGGACACTGGAAACACCATATATTTT. Translation gives CASSQDPGQDTGNTIYF.